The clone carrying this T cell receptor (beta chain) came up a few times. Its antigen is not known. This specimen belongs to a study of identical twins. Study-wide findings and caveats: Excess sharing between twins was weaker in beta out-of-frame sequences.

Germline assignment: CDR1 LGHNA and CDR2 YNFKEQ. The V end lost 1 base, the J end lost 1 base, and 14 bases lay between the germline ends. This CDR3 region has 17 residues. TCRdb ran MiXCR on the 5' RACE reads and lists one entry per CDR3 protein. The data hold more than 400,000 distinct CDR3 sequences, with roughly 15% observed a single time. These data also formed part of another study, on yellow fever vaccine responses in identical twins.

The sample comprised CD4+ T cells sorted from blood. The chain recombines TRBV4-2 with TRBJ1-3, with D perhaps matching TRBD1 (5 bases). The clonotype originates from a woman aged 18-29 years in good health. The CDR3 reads CASSQGQGLVSGNTIYF. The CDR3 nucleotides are TGTGCCAGCAGCCAAGGGCAGGGTCTAGTTTCTGGAAACACCATATATTTT.